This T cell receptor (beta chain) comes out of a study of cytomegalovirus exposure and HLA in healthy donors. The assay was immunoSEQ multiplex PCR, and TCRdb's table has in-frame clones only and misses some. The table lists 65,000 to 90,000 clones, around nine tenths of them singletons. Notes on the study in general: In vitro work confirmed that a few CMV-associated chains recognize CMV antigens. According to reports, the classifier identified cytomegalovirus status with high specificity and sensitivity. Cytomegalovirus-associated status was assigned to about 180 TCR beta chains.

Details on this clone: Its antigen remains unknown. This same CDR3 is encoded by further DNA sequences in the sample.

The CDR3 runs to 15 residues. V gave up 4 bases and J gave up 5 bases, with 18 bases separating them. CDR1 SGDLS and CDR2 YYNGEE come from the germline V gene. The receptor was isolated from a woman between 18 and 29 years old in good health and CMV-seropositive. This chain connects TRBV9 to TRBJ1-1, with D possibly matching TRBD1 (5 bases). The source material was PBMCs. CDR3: CASSPEGQGGTEAFF. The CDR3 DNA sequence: TGTGCCAGCAGCCCCGAGGGGCAGGGAGGTACTGAAGCTTTCTTT.